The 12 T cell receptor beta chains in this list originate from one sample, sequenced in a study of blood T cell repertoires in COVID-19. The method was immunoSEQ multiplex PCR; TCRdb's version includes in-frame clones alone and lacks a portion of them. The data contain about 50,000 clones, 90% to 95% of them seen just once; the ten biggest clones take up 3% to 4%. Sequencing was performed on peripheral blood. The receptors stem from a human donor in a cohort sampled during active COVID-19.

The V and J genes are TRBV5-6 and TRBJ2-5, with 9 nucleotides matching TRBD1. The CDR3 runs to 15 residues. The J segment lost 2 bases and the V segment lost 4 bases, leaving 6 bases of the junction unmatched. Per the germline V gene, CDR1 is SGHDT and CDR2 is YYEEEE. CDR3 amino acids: CASSLGQGKQETQYF. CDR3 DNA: TGTGCCAGCAGCCTAGGACAGGGGAAGCAAGAGACCCAGTACTTC.

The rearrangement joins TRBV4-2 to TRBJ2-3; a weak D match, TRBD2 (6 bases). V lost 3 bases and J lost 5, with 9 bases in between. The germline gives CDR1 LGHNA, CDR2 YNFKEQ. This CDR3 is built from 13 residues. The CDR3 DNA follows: TGTGCCAGCAGCCACGGACTATTAGATACGCAGTATTTT. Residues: CASSHGLLDTQYF.

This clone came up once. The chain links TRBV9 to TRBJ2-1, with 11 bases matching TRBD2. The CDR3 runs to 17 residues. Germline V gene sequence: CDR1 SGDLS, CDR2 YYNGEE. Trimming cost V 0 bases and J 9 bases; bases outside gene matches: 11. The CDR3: CASSVDWGSGRAGEQFF. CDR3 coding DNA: TGTGCCAGCAGCGTAGATTGGGGTAGCGGGAGGGCAGGTGAGCAGTTCTTC. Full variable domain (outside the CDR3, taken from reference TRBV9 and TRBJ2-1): DSGVTQTPKHLITATGQRVTLRCSPRSGDLSVYWYQQSLDQGLQFLIQYYNGEERAKGNILERFSAQQFPDLHSELNLSSLELGDSALYFCASSVDWGSGRAGEQFFGPGTRLTVL.

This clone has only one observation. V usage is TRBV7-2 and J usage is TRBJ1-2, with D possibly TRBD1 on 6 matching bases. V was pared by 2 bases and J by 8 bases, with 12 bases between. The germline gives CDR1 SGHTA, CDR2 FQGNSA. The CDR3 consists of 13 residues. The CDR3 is CASSLLQGRGYTF. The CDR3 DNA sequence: TGTGCCAGCAGCTTATTACAGGGACGGGGCTACACCTTC.

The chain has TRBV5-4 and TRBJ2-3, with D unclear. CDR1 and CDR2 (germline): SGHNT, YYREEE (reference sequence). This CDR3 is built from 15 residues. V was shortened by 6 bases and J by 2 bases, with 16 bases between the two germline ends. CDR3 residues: CASNKGTEYTDTQYF. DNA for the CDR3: TGTGCCAGCAACAAAGGAACAGAATACACAGATACGCAGTATTTT.

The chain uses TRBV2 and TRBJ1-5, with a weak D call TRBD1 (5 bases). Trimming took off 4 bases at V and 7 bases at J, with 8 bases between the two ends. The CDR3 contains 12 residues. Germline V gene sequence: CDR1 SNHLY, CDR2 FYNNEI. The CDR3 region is CASSAGSQPQHF. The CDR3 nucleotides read TGTGCCAGCAGTGCAGGGTCACAGCCCCAGCATTTT.

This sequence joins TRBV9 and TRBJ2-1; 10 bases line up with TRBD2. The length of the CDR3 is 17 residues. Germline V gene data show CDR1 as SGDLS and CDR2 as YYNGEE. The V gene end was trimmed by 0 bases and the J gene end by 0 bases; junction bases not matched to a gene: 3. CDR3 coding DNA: TGTGCCAGCAGCGTAGATAGCGGGAGGAGCTCCTACAATGAGCAGTTCTTC. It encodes CASSVDSGRSSYNEQFF. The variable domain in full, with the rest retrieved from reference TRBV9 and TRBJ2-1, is DSGVTQTPKHLITATGQRVTLRCSPRSGDLSVYWYQQSLDQGLQFLIQYYNGEERAKGNILERFSAQQFPDLHSELNLSSLELGDSALYFCASSVDSGRSSYNEQFFGPGTRLTVL.

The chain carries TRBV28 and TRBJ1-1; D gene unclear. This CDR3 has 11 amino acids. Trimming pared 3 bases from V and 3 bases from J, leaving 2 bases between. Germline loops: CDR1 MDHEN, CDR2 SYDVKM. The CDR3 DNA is TGTGCCAGCAGTTTCTACACTGAAGCTTTCTTT. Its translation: CASSFYTEAFF.

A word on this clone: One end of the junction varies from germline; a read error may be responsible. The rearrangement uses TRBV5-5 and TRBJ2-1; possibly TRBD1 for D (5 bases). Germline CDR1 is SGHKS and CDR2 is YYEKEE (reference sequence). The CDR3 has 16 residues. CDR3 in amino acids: CASTLAVQDTYNEQFF. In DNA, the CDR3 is TGTGCCAGCACCTTGGCGGTTCAGGACACCTACAATGAGCAGTTCTTC. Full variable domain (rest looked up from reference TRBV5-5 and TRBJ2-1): DAGVTQSPTHLIKTRGQQVTLRCSPISGHKSVSWYQQVLGQGPQFIFQYYEKEERGRGNFPDRFSARQFPNYSSELNVNALLLGDSALYLCASTLAVQDTYNEQFFGPGTRLTVL.

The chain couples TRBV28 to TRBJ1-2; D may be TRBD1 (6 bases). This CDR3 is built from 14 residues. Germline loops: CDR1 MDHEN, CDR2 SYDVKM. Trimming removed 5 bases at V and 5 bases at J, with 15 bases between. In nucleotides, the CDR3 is TGTGCCAGCAGTCCCGCCGGGACAAGATATGGCTACACCTTC. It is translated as CASSPAGTRYGYTF.

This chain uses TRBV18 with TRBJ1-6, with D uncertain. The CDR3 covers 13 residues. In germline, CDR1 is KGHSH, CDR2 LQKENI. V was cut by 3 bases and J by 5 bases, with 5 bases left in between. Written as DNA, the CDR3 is TGTGCCAGCTCACCTACTAATAATTCACCCCTCCACTTT. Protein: CASSPTNNSPLHF.

The CDR3 DNA reads as TGTGCCAGCAGTTCCAGACAACCTTACAATGAGCAGTTCTTC. Amino acid sequence: CASSSRQPYNEQFF. The genes are TRBV6-5 and TRBJ2-1, with D uncertain. V was pared by 4 bases and J by 4 bases, with 11 bases between. Germline V CDR1 and CDR2: MNHEY, SVGAGI. There are 14 residues in the CDR3.